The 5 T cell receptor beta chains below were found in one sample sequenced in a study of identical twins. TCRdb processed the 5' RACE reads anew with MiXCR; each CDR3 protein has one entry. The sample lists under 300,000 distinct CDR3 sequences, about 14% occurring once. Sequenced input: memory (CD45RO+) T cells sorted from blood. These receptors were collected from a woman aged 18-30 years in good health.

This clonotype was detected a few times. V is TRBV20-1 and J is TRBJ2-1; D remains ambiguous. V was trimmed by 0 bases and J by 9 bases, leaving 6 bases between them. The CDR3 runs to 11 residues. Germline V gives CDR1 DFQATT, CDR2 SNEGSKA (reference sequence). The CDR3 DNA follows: TGCAGTGCTAGAGATTGGGGTGAGCAGTTCTTC. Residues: CSARDWGEQFF.

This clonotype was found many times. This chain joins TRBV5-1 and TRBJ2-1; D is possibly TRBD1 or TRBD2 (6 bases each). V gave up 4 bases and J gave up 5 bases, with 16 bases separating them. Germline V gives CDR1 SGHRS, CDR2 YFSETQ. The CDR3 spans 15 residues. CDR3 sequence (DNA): TGCGCCAGCAGCCCGGGAGCTTCAGGGGACAATGAGCAGTTCTTC. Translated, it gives CASSPGASGDNEQFF.

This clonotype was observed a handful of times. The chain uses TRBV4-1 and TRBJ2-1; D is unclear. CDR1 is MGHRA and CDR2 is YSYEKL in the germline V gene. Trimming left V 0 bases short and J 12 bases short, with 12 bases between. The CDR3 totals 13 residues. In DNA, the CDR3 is TGCGCCAGCAGCCAAGATCCCCAAATGGGGCAGTTCTTC. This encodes CASSQDPQMGQFF.

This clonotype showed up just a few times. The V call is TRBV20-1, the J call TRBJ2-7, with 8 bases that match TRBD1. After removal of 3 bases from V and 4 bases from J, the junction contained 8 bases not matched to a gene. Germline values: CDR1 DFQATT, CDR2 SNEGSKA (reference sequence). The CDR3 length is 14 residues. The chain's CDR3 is CSASFLGQGYEQYF. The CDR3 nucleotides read TGCAGTGCTAGCTTCCTTGGACAGGGATACGAGCAGTACTTC.

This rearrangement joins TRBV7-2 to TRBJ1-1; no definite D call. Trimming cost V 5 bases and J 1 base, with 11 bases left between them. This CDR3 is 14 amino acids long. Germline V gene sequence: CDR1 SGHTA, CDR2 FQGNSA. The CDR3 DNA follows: TGTGCCAGCAGCCCCAGTGCTGGGAACACTGAAGCTTTCTTT. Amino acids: CASSPSAGNTEAFF. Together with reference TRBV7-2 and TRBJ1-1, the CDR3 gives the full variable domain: GAGVSQSPSNKVTEKGKDVELRCDPISGHTALYWYRQSLGQGLEFLIYFQGNSAPDKSGLPSDRFSAERTGGSVSTLTIQRTQQEDSAVYLCASSPSAGNTEAFFGQGTRLTVV.